This is a list of T cell receptor beta chains from one sample in a study of PD-1 blockade in classical Hodgkin lymphoma. Produced via immunoSEQ multiplex PCR; TCRdb's table is partial and in-frame only. The table includes roughly 90,000 clones, nearly 85% detected once. This sample comprised peripheral blood mononuclear cells (PBMCs), obtained before the fourth cycle of nivolumab. Receptors were obtained from a human donor with classical Hodgkin lymphoma. The CDR3 runs from the conserved cysteine through the conserved F or W. A D gene is named only where the DNA matches it firmly. Clone size is given for some rows only: seen once, a few or many times, or a class if the clone is expanded.

length | J | D | size | V | DNA | CDR3
12 | TRBJ1-4 | TRBD1 | NA | TRBV6-5 | TGTGCCAGCCAGACAGGGAATGAAAAACTGTTTTTT | CASQTGNEKLFF
14 | TRBJ2-5 | NA | few | TRBV27 | TGTGCCAGCAGTTTAGCTAGGTTCCGAGAGACCCAGTACTTC | CASSLARFRETQYF
12 | TRBJ2-7 | NA | NA | TRBV6-5 | TGTGCCAGCAGGACCGGACAGTACGAGCAGTACTTC | CASRTGQYEQYF
13 | TRBJ2-3 | TRBD2 | NA | TRBV19 | TGTGCCAGTAGTCTAGCGGGAGGGGATACGCAGTATTTT | CASSLAGGDTQYF
12 | TRBJ1-5 | NA | NA | TRBV7-9 | TGTGCCAGCAGCCCGGATGGGCGGCCCCAGCATTTT | CASSPDGRPQHF
15 | TRBJ2-4 | TRBD2 | NA | TRBV5-1 | TGCGCCAGCAGCCCCACGACCCGGGGGGGCGACATTCAGTACTTC | CASSPTTRGGDIQYF
15 | TRBJ2-1 | NA | NA | TRBV18 | TGTGCCAGCTCACCACGCTCCGACTCCTACAATGAGCAGTTCTTC | CASSPRSDSYNEQFF
15 | TRBJ2-7 | TRBD2 | NA | TRBV7-6 | TGTGCCAGCAGCCGAACTAGCGGGAGCTCCTACGAGCAGTACTTC | CASSRTSGSSYEQYF
15 | TRBJ1-1 | NA | once | TRBV4-3 | TGCGCCAGCAGCCAAGACACAGGTATGGACACTGAAGCTTTCTTT | CASSQDTGMDTEAFF
13 | TRBJ1-1 | NA | NA | TRBV19 | TGTGCCAGTAGTATTACGGGGGAGTTTCAAGCTTTCTTT | CASSITGEFQAFF
15 | TRBJ1-4 | TRBD1 | once | TRBV5-1 | TGCGCCAGCAGCCCCGACAGGGCAACTAATGAAAAACTGTTTTTT | CASSPDRATNEKLFF
15 | TRBJ2-1 | NA | NA | TRBV19 | TGTGCCAGTAGTATTCCGTCCGGGTTGGGCAATGAGCAGTTCTTC | CASSIPSGLGNEQFF
14 | TRBJ2-7 | NA | NA | TRBV5-6 | TGTGCCAGCAGCTTGGGTCACTCCTCCTACGAGCAGTACTTC | CASSLGHSSYEQYF
15 | TRBJ2-2 | TRBD1 | NA | TRBV5-1 | TGCGCCAGCAGCTTGGAACTGACAGGGACCGGGGAGCTGTTTTTT | CASSLELTGTGELFF
14 | TRBJ2-5 | TRBD1 | NA | TRBV5-1 | TGCGCCAGCAGCGTCCGGACAGGACAAGAGACCCAGTACTTC | CASSVRTGQETQYF
17 | TRBJ2-7 | TRBD1 | NA | TRBV18 | TGTGCCAGCTCACCAGCGGACAGGGCTGGTCTCTCGAGGGAGCAGTACTTC | CASSPADRAGLSREQYF
14 | TRBJ1-1 | NA | NA | TRBV11-2 | TGTGCCAGCAGCTTACTCGGACAGAACACTGAAGCTTTCTTT | CASSLLGQNTEAFF
14 | TRBJ2-7 | NA | NA | TRBV7-9 | TGTGCCAGCAGCTTAGCACCCTCGACGGGCGAGCAGTACTTC | CASSLAPSTGEQYF
16 | TRBJ2-3 | NA | NA | TRBV21-1 | TGTGCCAGCAGCAACCCCCGGGAGCTTGGGGCAGATACGCAGTATTTT | CASSNPRELGADTQYF
13 | TRBJ1-5 | NA | NA | TRBV30 | TGTGCCTGGAGTGGCAGGGGTGATCAGCCCCAGCATTTT | CAWSGRGDQPQHF
15 | TRBJ2-1 | TRBD1 | NA | TRBV2 | TGTGCCAGCAGTGCCGTCCTGGGACAGAGCAATGAGCAGTTCTTC | CASSAVLGQSNEQFF
11 | TRBJ2-7 | NA | NA | TRBV6-5 | TGTGCCAGCAGCCGCGTAGGCGAGCAGTACTTC | CASSRVGEQYF
14 | TRBJ1-3 | NA | NA | TRBV30 | TGTGCCTGGAGTGTGGGGGGAGGTGGAAACACCATATATTTT | CAWSVGGGGNTIYF
12 | TRBJ1-1 | NA | NA | TRBV27 | TGTGCCAGCGGGGACGTTCTCACTGAAGCTTTCTTT | CASGDVLTEAFF
14 | TRBJ1-2 | NA | NA | TRBV6-1 | TGTGCCAGCAGCAAGGACCCCTCGGACTATGGCTACACCTTC | CASSKDPSDYGYTF
16 | TRBJ2-7 | TRBD1 | NA | TRBV27 | TGTGCCAGCACTAATCTCCGGGACAGGGGGTCCTACGAGCAGTACTTC | CASTNLRDRGSYEQYF
20 | TRBJ2-3 | TRBD2 | NA | TRBV7-3 | TGTGCCAGCAGCCCCTACCCGGGTAGCGGGAGGGCCGGGGGAGCAGATACGCAGTATTTT | CASSPYPGSGRAGGADTQYF
13 | TRBJ2-1 | NA | NA | TRBV4-1 | TGCGCCAGCAGCCAAGAAAGGGGGGGACAGTTGATCTTC | CASSQERGGQLIF
13 | TRBJ1-5 | NA | NA | TRBV19 | TGTGCCAGTACCAACACCGGCAATCAGCCCCAGCATTTT | CASTNTGNQPQHF
16 | TRBJ2-3 | NA | NA | TRBV5-4 | TGTGCCAGCAGCGTGGAGGTCAGAAAAGGCACAGATACGCAGTATTTT | CASSVEVRKGTDTQYF
13 | TRBJ1-1 | NA | once | TRBV6-6 | TGTGCCAGCAGTTACGATTTAGGACAAGAAGCTTTCTTT | CASSYDLGQEAFF
13 | TRBJ1-1 | NA | NA | TRBV5-6 | TGTGCCAGCAGCTTCACAGGGCGCACTGAAGCTTTCTTT | CASSFTGRTEAFF
15 | TRBJ2-7 | TRBD2 | NA | TRBV5-1 | TGCGCCAGCAGCCCGGGGGGTAGCGGGTACTACGAGCAGTACTTC | CASSPGGSGYYEQYF
14 | TRBJ1-1 | NA | NA | TRBV19 | TGTGCCAGTAGTCCCCCTCAGAGTTGGACTGAAGCTTTCTTT | CASSPPQSWTEAFF
14 | TRBJ1-5 | NA | NA | TRBV6-5 | TGTGCCAGCAGTTACTCCCGGGGGAGCGAGCCCCAGCATTTT | CASSYSRGSEPQHF
14 | TRBJ1-5 | NA | NA | TRBV28 | TGTGCCAGCGGGCTGGCGGACTTCAATCAGCCCCAGCATTTT | CASGLADFNQPQHF
14 | TRBJ2-3 | NA | NA | TRBV9 | TGTGCCAGCAGCGCCAAACGTGACACAGATACGCAGTATTTT | CASSAKRDTDTQYF
14 | TRBJ2-5 | NA | NA | TRBV11-2 | TGTGCCAGCAGCCAGCGGACGTTCCAAGAGACCCAGTACTTC | CASSQRTFQETQYF
12 | TRBJ2-1 | NA | NA | TRBV7-3 | TGTGCCAGCAGCTTTGCCCTCGGTGAGCAGTTCTTC | CASSFALGEQFF
14 | TRBJ2-7 | TRBD1 | NA | TRBV5-6 | TGTGCCAGCAGCATATCGGGACAGCACTACGAGCAGTACTTC | CASSISGQHYEQYF
18 | TRBJ2-1 | TRBD2 | NA | TRBV11-2 | TGTGCCAGCAGCTCCTTAGCGGGAGGCATGAGCTCCTACAATGAGCAGTTCTTC | CASSSLAGGMSSYNEQFF
18 | TRBJ2-1 | TRBD2 | NA | TRBV6-1 | TGTGCCAGCAGTGACCCATATCGGGGACTAGCGGGAGTAGGTGAGCAGTTCTTC | CASSDPYRGLAGVGEQFF
16 | TRBJ2-6 | TRBD1 | few | TRBV28 | TGTGCCAGCAGTGGGACAGGCTTATCTGGGGCCAACGTCCTGACTTTC | CASSGTGLSGANVLTF
18 | TRBJ1-5 | NA | NA | TRBV19 | TGTGCCAGTAGTATAAGAGGAGGAGGCAGTAATAGCAATCAGCCCCAGCATTTT | CASSIRGGGSNSNQPQHF
14 | TRBJ1-4 | NA | NA | TRBV7-9 | TGTGCCAGCAGCTTACTAGGAAGGACAGAAAAACTGTTTTTT | CASSLLGRTEKLFF
12 | TRBJ2-1 | NA | NA | TRBV11-3 | TGTGCCAGCAGCCCCGGGGGTAGGGAGCAGTTCTTC | CASSPGGREQFF